The 10 T cell receptor beta chains given below trace back to one sample, sequenced in a study of control samples from healthy donors and cancer patients. Data came from immunoSEQ multiplex PCR; TCRdb stores just in-frame clones and leaves some out. The profile covers 120,000 or so clones, with around 94% appearing a single time and approximately 0.58% taken by the ten largest. The specimen was PBMCs. Every receptor here comes from a man aged 80 or over with head and neck cancer.

V is TRBV5-1 and J is TRBJ2-7, with D possibly matching TRBD1 (6 bases). The germline gives CDR1 SGHRS, CDR2 YFSETQ. V dropped 2 bases and J dropped 2 bases, with 14 bases sitting between them. CDR3 length: 15 amino acids. The CDR3 DNA is TGCGCCAGCAGCTTCGAGGCTACAGGGCCCTACGAGCAGTACTTC. Translating gives CASSFEATGPYEQYF.

This rearrangement joins TRBV7-9 to TRBJ1-2, with D hard to call. The germline gives CDR1 SEHNR, CDR2 FQNEAQ (reference sequence). This CDR3 comprises 14 residues. V was cut by 1 base and J by 8 bases, with 14 bases left in between. CDR3 sequence: CASSLGAPGKGYTF. For the CDR3, the DNA is TGTGCCAGCAGCTTAGGAGCTCCCGGGAAGGGCTACACCTTC.

The chain is built from TRBV12-5 and TRBJ1-2; D remains unclear. The germline gives CDR1 LGHNT, CDR2 FRNRAP. Trimming stripped 7 bases from V and 1 base from J, with 13 bases between. The CDR3 has 14 residues. The CDR3 here is CASAMERYNYGYTF. The CDR3, as DNA: TGTGCTAGTGCCATGGAGCGTTATAACTATGGCTACACCTTC.

This chain joins TRBV5-1 and TRBJ2-2; D possibly corresponds to TRBD2 (6 bases). V lost 4 bases and J 7 bases, leaving 17 bases between the germline ends. The germline V gene has CDR1 SGHRS and CDR2 YFSETQ. CDR3 length: 15 amino acids. The CDR3 region has the DNA TGCGCCAGCAGCAGGACACCGGTGGAGGGCGGGGAGCTGTTTTTT. It translates to CASSRTPVEGGELFF.

The CDR3 DNA is TGTGCCAGCAGCCTCTCGCAGGGGGGTAACAATGAGCAGTTCTTC. Its translation: CASSLSQGGNNEQFF. This chain links TRBV11-3 with TRBJ2-1; weak D call: TRBD1 (7 bases). Germline-derived CDR1 and CDR2 are SGHNT and YENEEA. The CDR3 contains 15 residues. Trimming left V 5 bases short and J 5 bases short, with 16 bases between.

This clone was seen only a few times. The chain recombines TRBV27 with TRBJ1-5; no clear D gene. This CDR3 is 14 amino acids long. The germline V gene encodes CDR1 MNHEY and CDR2 SMNVEV (reference sequence). V dropped 3 bases and J dropped 1 base, with 7 bases sitting between them. CDR3 sequence (DNA): TGTGCCAGCAGTTTCCGAGACAGCAATCAGCCCCAGCATTTT. It codes for CASSFRDSNQPQHF.

J is TRBJ1-2 and V is TRBV6-5, with D uncertain. The ends were cut back, 3 bases at V and 2 bases at J, with 10 bases in the middle. The CDR3 has 14 amino acids. From germline, CDR1 is MNHEY and CDR2 SVGAGI. The CDR3 nucleotides are TGTGCCAGCAGTTATCGTCCTCAAAACTATGGCTACACCTTC. Its translation: CASSYRPQNYGYTF.

The chain joins TRBV6-5 to TRBJ1-2, with D unresolved. The CDR3 length is 15 residues. The germline gives CDR1 MNHEY, CDR2 SVGAGI. Trimming cost V 4 bases and J 1 base, with 13 bases left between them. CDR3 bases: TGTGCCAGCAGTTCTTATTTCGGGGATAACTATGGCTACACCTTC. Protein product: CASSSYFGDNYGYTF.

V gene TRBV14 combines with J gene TRBJ1-2; possible D gene TRBD1, 5 bases. The V gene's germline CDR1 is SGHDN and CDR2 FVKESK. V gave up 3 bases and J gave up 4 bases, with 15 bases separating them. This CDR3 is built from 15 residues. DNA of the CDR3: TGTGCCAGCAGCCAGATCAGGGTGGGGCCCTATGGCTACACCTTC. It specifies CASSQIRVGPYGYTF.

V gene TRBV7-2 combines with J gene TRBJ2-7, with D unclear. The germline CDR1 and CDR2 sequences are SGHTA and FQGNSA. V dropped 6 bases and J dropped 1 base, with 10 bases sitting between them. CDR3 length equals 13 residues. The CDR3 coding sequence is TGTGCCAGCAGGAACAAGGGATCCTACGAGCAGTACTTC. Amino acid sequence: CASRNKGSYEQYF.